These T cell receptor beta chains were read from a single sample in a study of blood T cell repertoires in COVID-19. Some clones are missing from TCRdb's copy, which holds only in-frame ones; the method was immunoSEQ multiplex PCR. The table lists roughly 150,000 clones, about nine tenths of them singletons. Sequencing used peripheral blood. The receptors were sampled from a woman aged 70-85 years with acute or convalescent COVID-19. CDR3s include the opening cysteine and the closing phenylalanine or tryptophan. Fields, in order: D gene, clone size, V gene, J gene, CDR3 DNA, CDR3 protein. The D gene is left open where the match is weak. Clone size is stated in some rows and not others, as once, few, many or a class when expanded.

NA	few	TRBV18	TRBJ1-1	TGTGCCAGCTCATTTGGGGCCGTGAACACTGAAGCTTTCTTT	CASSFGAVNTEAFF
TRBD1	NA	TRBV5-5	TRBJ1-6	TGTGCCAGCAGCCCAGGGACAGGGTTTGGTAATTCACCCCTCCACTTT	CASSPGTGFGNSPLHF
TRBD1	NA	TRBV2	TRBJ2-3	TGTGCCAGCAGTCTACAGGGGGCGCGGACAGATACGCAGTATTTT	CASSLQGARTDTQYF
NA	NA	TRBV9	TRBJ2-6	TGTGCCAGCAGTCATCGGACAGTTTCTGGGGCCAACGTCCTGACTTTC	CASSHRTVSGANVLTF
NA	NA	TRBV30	TRBJ1-1	TGTGCCTGGAGTAGCGGGGGTAAAGCTTTCTTT	CAWSSGGKAFF
NA	NA	TRBV7-2	TRBJ1-5	TGTGCCAGCAGCTTGTACAGCACTAGCAATCAGCCCCAGCATTTT	CASSLYSTSNQPQHF
TRBD1	NA	TRBV2	TRBJ1-3	TGTGCCAGCAGTAATGGACAGGCCCGCTCTGGAAACACCATATATTTT	CASSNGQARSGNTIYF
TRBD1	NA	TRBV5-4	TRBJ1-2	TGTGCCAGCAGCTTGGGCGGACAGGGGTATGGCTACACCTTC	CASSLGGQGYGYTF
TRBD2	NA	TRBV3-1/TRBV3-2	TRBJ2-7	TGTGCCAGCAGCCTACGACTGGGACTAGCGGGTAACGAGCAGTACTTC	CASSLRLGLAGNEQYF
NA	NA	TRBV6-5	TRBJ1-2	TGTGCCAGCAGTTACGAGTCGGGGGACTATGGCTACACCTTC	CASSYESGDYGYTF
TRBD2	NA	TRBV7-9	TRBJ2-3	TGTGCCAGCAGGTCGACTAGCGGGGGGGCTGGAGATACGCAGTATTTT	CASRSTSGGAGDTQYF
NA	NA	TRBV28	TRBJ2-7	TGTGCCAGCAGTTTACCCACGGGATGGGGTACCGAGCAGTACTTC	CASSLPTGWGTEQYF
NA	NA	TRBV3-1/TRBV3-2	TRBJ1-2	TGTGCCAGCAGCCATCTTAGGGGGGGAGCTGGCTACACCTTC	CASSHLRGGAGYTF
NA	NA	TRBV5-1	TRBJ2-3	TGCGCCAGCAGCCCTCCGAGTCTAAGCACAGATACGCAGTATTTT	CASSPPSLSTDTQYF
TRBD1	NA	TRBV5-1	TRBJ1-2	TGCGCCAGCAGCGTACGGACAGGGGAGTCGGGTGGCTACACCTTC	CASSVRTGESGGYTF
TRBD1	NA	TRBV27	TRBJ2-3	TGTGCCAGCAGACGCCTCGGGACAGGGGACACAGATACGCAGTATTTT	CASRRLGTGDTDTQYF
NA	NA	TRBV6-2/TRBV6-3	TRBJ1-1	TGTGCCAGCAGTTACCGTACCGGGTTAGGGAGTGAAGCTTTCTTT	CASSYRTGLGSEAFF
TRBD2	NA	TRBV3-1/TRBV3-2	TRBJ2-3	TGTGCCAGCAGCCAAGTGCGGGGGGGCGCGTATTTT	CASSQVRGGAYF
NA	NA	TRBV7-7	TRBJ2-3	TGTGCTAGCAGCTTAAATTCAGGGTCCACAGATACGCAGTATTTT	CASSLNSGSTDTQYF
NA	NA	TRBV18	TRBJ1-1	TGTGCCAGCTCACCACTGGGAGAAGCGGCCAACACTGAAGCTTTCTTT	CASSPLGEAANTEAFF
TRBD1	NA	TRBV13	TRBJ1-2	TGTGCCAGCAGCTTGGGAGAGGGGGCAAGCTACACCTTC	CASSLGEGASYTF
NA	NA	TRBV9	TRBJ1-3	TGTGCCAGCAGCGTAGCTTTACGGGGGGCAGGTGGAAACACCATATATTTT	CASSVALRGAGGNTIYF
NA	NA	TRBV15	TRBJ1-1	TGTGCCACCAGCAAAGGATTGGGGGCGGGGAACACTGAAGCTTTCTTT	CATSKGLGAGNTEAFF
NA	NA	TRBV6-5	TRBJ1-6	TGTGCCAGCAGACCGGGCTCCTATAATTCACCCCTCCACTTT	CASRPGSYNSPLHF
TRBD1	NA	TRBV10-3	TRBJ1-5	TGTGCCATCAGTGAGTCGGCCGGGACAGGGAGTCAAATTCAGCCCCAGCATTTT	CAISESAGTGSQIQPQHF
NA	NA	TRBV10-3	TRBJ2-1	TGTGCCATGGGGAGGGGGATTTCCTACAATGAGCAGTTCTTC	CAMGRGISYNEQFF
NA	NA	TRBV6-6	TRBJ2-3	TGTGCCAGCAGTCTAGGACAGTTACCCACAGATACGCAGTATTTT	CASSLGQLPTDTQYF
TRBD2	NA	TRBV27	TRBJ2-3	TGTGCCAGCAGTTTAAGGGGGACTAGCGGGGTTCGCACAGATACGCAGTATTTT	CASSLRGTSGVRTDTQYF
NA	NA	TRBV4-2	TRBJ2-2	TGTGCCAGCAGCCAGGAGAATACCGGGGAGCTGTTTTTT	CASSQENTGELFF
NA	NA	TRBV5-1	TRBJ1-2	TGCGCCAGCAGCCTGGACAGTCCGGCCTATGGCTACACCTTC	CASSLDSPAYGYTF
NA	NA	TRBV5-6	TRBJ1-5	TGTGCCAGCAGCTTGGGCAGGGTGGGACAGCCCCAGCATTTT	CASSLGRVGQPQHF
TRBD1	NA	TRBV7-9	TRBJ1-1	TGTGCCAGCAGCCTTACTGGACAGGGAGCAGCTTTCTTT	CASSLTGQGAAFF
TRBD2	NA	TRBV6-2/TRBV6-3	TRBJ2-7	TGTGCCAGCAGTTCCCCGACTAGCGGGGGACCCTACTACGAGCAGTACTTC	CASSSPTSGGPYYEQYF
TRBD1	NA	TRBV14	TRBJ1-4	TGTGCCAGCAGCCACCAAATCGGACAGGGGCTTGAAAAACTGTTTTTT	CASSHQIGQGLEKLFF
TRBD2	once	TRBV30	TRBJ2-3	TGTGCCTGGAGTAAGCGGGGAGCCACAGATACGCAGTATTTT	CAWSKRGATDTQYF
NA	NA	TRBV4-2	TRBJ2-3	TGTGCCAGCAGCCTAGTGGAGGATACGCAGTATTTT	CASSLVEDTQYF
NA	NA	TRBV28	TRBJ1-4	TGTGCCAGCAACCAGGGTTTAACTAATGAAAAACTGTTTTTT	CASNQGLTNEKLFF
TRBD2	NA	TRBV28	TRBJ2-1	TGTGCCAGCCAGACTAGCGGGGGGACCAATGAGCAGTTCTTC	CASQTSGGTNEQFF
TRBD2	NA	TRBV2	TRBJ2-5	TGTGCCAGCTCAGCTCCTTCCGGACTAGCGAATCAAGAGACCCAGTACTTC	CASSAPSGLANQETQYF
TRBD2	few	TRBV9	TRBJ2-5	TGTGCCAGCAGCGTAGACTCAGTAGCGGGGGAAGAGACCCAGTACTTC	CASSVDSVAGEETQYF
NA	NA	TRBV6-6	TRBJ1-2	TGTGCCAGCAGCCGGTGGGGTTCAGGGCTAGGCTACACCTTC	CASSRWGSGLGYTF
TRBD1	NA	TRBV7-9	TRBJ1-2	TGTGCCAGCAGCTTAGGTGGGGGACAGGTCGGAGCCTATGGCTACACCTTC	CASSLGGGQVGAYGYTF
TRBD1	NA	TRBV19	TRBJ1-2	TGTGCCAGTAGTACTATCGGAACAGGGGCCGGAGCTAACTATGGCTACACCTTC	CASSTIGTGAGANYGYTF
TRBD2	NA	TRBV2	TRBJ2-3	TGTGCCAGCAGTGAAGGGGGAGCGGGGGGCCCTCTCATAATCAGGGATACGCAGTATTTT	CASSEGGAGGPLIIRDTQYF
NA	few	TRBV6-1	TRBJ1-5	TGTGCCAGCAGTGATAACAGGGCAAGCAATCAGCCCCAGCATTTT	CASSDNRASNQPQHF
NA	NA	TRBV6-5	TRBJ1-1	TGTGCCAGCAGCCGCACAGGGACACAAGAAGCTTTCTTT	CASSRTGTQEAFF
NA	once	TRBV6-5	TRBJ2-3	TGTGCCAGCAGATATGCGGCTAGTCCAGATACGCAGTATTTT	CASRYAASPDTQYF
NA	NA	TRBV28	TRBJ2-2	TGTGCCAGCAGTTTACTCGGGACATTTAACACCGGGGAGCTGTTTTTT	CASSLLGTFNTGELFF
TRBD1	few	TRBV7-9	TRBJ1-5	TGTGCCAGCAGCTCGGGACAGGGTTTTGGAGGACCCCAGCATTTT	CASSSGQGFGGPQHF
TRBD2	NA	TRBV11-3	TRBJ2-5	TGTGCCAGCAGCTTAGGGTCTAGCGGAGGCCAAGAGACCCAGTACTTC	CASSLGSSGGQETQYF
TRBD2	NA	TRBV7-2	TRBJ2-1	TGTGCCAGCAGCTCTAAGCGGGGGGGGTATGAGCAGTTCTTC	CASSSKRGGYEQFF
NA	NA	TRBV28	TRBJ1-6	TGTGCCAGCAGCACCACAGGGAGCTCCTATAATTCACCCCTCCACTTT	CASSTTGSSYNSPLHF